The 21 T cell receptor beta chains below all came from one sample that was sequenced in a study of T cell responses to AZD1222 COVID-19 vaccine. Sequencing was performed with immunoSEQ multiplex PCR; in TCRdb, only in-frame clones are kept and a portion is missing. The sample shows under 130,000 clones, roughly 90% of them seen only once. Source: peripheral blood, taken on day 0 of AZD1222 vaccination. The receptors were gathered from an adult in good health.

The chain carries TRBV4-1 and TRBJ1-2; 12 positions agree with TRBD1. This CDR3 is 15 amino acids long. CDR1 is MGHRA, CDR2 YSYEKL, per germline. Trimming at V came to 0 bases and at J to 8 bases, leaving 4 bases not matched to a gene. This CDR3 reads CASSQDWDRGLGYTF. The DNA for the CDR3 is TGCGCCAGCAGCCAAGATTGGGACAGGGGGCTCGGCTACACCTTC.

The chain is built from TRBV6-5 and TRBJ1-5, with unresolved D. CDR3 size: 14 residues. Germline loops: CDR1 MNHEY, CDR2 SVGAGI. Trimming removed 4 bases at V and 0 bases at J, with 7 bases between. This CDR3 is CASSSLYSNQPQHF. The DNA of the CDR3 is TGTGCCAGCAGTTCCCTCTATAGCAATCAGCCCCAGCATTTT.

This clone was counted once. The rearrangement links TRBV11-2 to TRBJ2-2; D unresolved. CDR3 length: 12 residues. The germline gives CDR1 SGHAT, CDR2 FQNNGV. V was trimmed by 4 bases and J by 6 bases, leaving 6 bases between them. The CDR3: CASSWSSGELFF. CDR3 sequence (DNA): TGTGCCAGCAGCTGGTCTTCCGGGGAGCTGTTTTTT.

The chain combines TRBV9 with TRBJ2-6, with TRBD1 as a possible D gene (6 bases). The CDR3 spans 16 residues. Germline lookup yields CDR1 SGDLS and CDR2 YYNGEE. V was clipped by 3 bases and J by 1 base, with 11 bases between them. The CDR3 DNA is TGTGCCAGCAGCGGGGGGCTGCTATCTGGGGCCAACGTCCTGACTTTC. The encoded protein is CASSGGLLSGANVLTF.

This clone came up once. The chain has TRBV19 and TRBJ1-1, with D tentatively TRBD1 (6 bases). Germline V gene lookup returns CDR1 LNHDA and CDR2 SQIVND (reference sequence). V was shortened by 7 bases and J by 3 bases, with 15 bases between the two germline ends. The CDR3 length is 14 residues. This CDR3 reads CASTRRGTYTEAFF. CDR3 nucleotide sequence: TGTGCCAGTACCCGGAGGGGGACGTACACTGAAGCTTTCTTT.

V is TRBV4-1 and J is TRBJ1-1; D is undetermined. The germline V and J ends were trimmed by 1 base and 0 bases, with 12 bases remaining between them. The CDR3 sequence is 16 residues long. In germline, CDR1 is MGHRA, CDR2 YSYEKL. CDR3 coding DNA: TGCGCCAGCAGCCAAGCCGCCGGAAGTATGAACACTGAAGCTTTCTTT. Residues: CASSQAAGSMNTEAFF.

The gene calls are TRBV9 and TRBJ1-5; 7 positions agree with TRBD1. The CDR3 contains 15 residues. V gave up 0 bases and J gave up 5 bases; unmatched junction bases: 5. Germline loops: CDR1 SGDLS, CDR2 YYNGEE. CDR3 coding DNA: TGTGCCAGCAGCGTAGGGGGACAGCTACATCAGCCCCAGCATTTT. Translation gives CASSVGGQLHQPQHF.

The rearrangement links TRBV19 to TRBJ1-5; D perhaps matches TRBD1 (6 bases). CDR3 length equals 12 residues. Trimming left V 6 bases short and J 6 bases short, with 9 bases between. The germline V gene has CDR1 LNHDA and CDR2 SQIVND (reference sequence). CDR3 nucleotides: TGTGCCAGTAGGCAGGGGAGTCAGCCCCAGCATTTT. Translation gives CASRQGSQPQHF.

This clone showed up just once. The chain recombines TRBV5-6 with TRBJ1-6; D is possibly TRBD1 (5 bases). The CDR3 spans 18 residues. The V gene lost 4 bases and the J gene lost 4 bases, with 21 bases spanning the gap. From germline, CDR1 is SGHDT and CDR2 YYEEEE. The CDR3: CASSPLGGELFYNSPLHF. For the CDR3, the DNA is TGTGCCAGCAGCCCCCTGGGAGGGGAATTATTTTATAATTCACCCCTCCACTTT.

For the CDR3, the DNA is TGTGCCAGCTCACCATGGGTAGCGGACAACACCGGGGAGCTGTTTTTT. Protein: CASSPWVADNTGELFF. The chain employs TRBV18 and TRBJ2-2; D may be TRBD2 (6 bases). Germline CDR1 is KGHSH and CDR2 is LQKENI. CDR3 length equals 16 residues. V was pared by 2 bases and J by 2 bases, with 12 bases between.

The rearrangement joins TRBV9 to TRBJ2-7, with 10 bases fitting TRBD1. Germline V gene lookup returns CDR1 SGDLS and CDR2 YYNGEE. J gave up 4 bases and V 0 bases, and 4 bases lay outside the gene matches. The CDR3 consists of 15 residues. This CDR3 reads CASSVEGTGVYEQYF. In nucleotides, the CDR3 is TGTGCCAGCAGCGTAGAAGGGACAGGGGTGTACGAGCAGTACTTC.

V and J are TRBV9 and TRBJ2-3; D is perhaps TRBD2 (5 bases). Per germline, CDR1 SGDLS and CDR2 YYNGEE. V was cut by 2 bases and J by 1 base, with 14 bases left in between. The CDR3 length is 16 residues. This CDR3 reads CASSVGGVRGTDTQYF. The DNA for the CDR3 is TGTGCCAGCAGCGTTGGTGGGGTGAGGGGCACAGATACGCAGTATTTT. Full variable domain (remainder filled in from reference TRBV9 and TRBJ2-3): DSGVTQTPKHLITATGQRVTLRCSPRSGDLSVYWYQQSLDQGLQFLIQYYNGEERAKGNILERFSAQQFPDLHSELNLSSLELGDSALYFCASSVGGVRGTDTQYFGPGTRLTVL.

This clone was observed once. This chain uses TRBV7-9 with TRBJ2-1, with 9 bases aligning to TRBD2. The CDR3 runs 15 residues. V trimming: 5 bases; J trimming: 7 bases; junction bases outside the gene matches: 9. Germline CDR1 is SEHNR and CDR2 is FQNEAQ (reference sequence). CDR3 coding DNA: TGTGCCAGCAGCCAAAGAGGGACTAGCTATAATGAGCAGTTCTTC. Protein: CASSQRGTSYNEQFF.

This rearrangement joins TRBV19 to TRBJ1-5; D call uncertain. The CDR3 consists of 13 residues. CDR1 and CDR2 from the germline V gene are LNHDA and SQIVND (reference sequence). Trimming stripped 6 bases from V and 5 bases from J, with 11 bases between. The chain's CDR3 is CASRDREDQPQHF. CDR3 coding DNA: TGTGCCAGTAGGGATAGGGAGGATCAGCCCCAGCATTTT.

This rearrangement joins TRBV7-2 to TRBJ2-5; no firm D call. V was cut by 1 base and J by 2 bases, with 11 bases left in between. There are 15 residues in the CDR3. The V gene's germline CDR1 is SGHTA and CDR2 FQGNSA. In DNA, the CDR3 is TGTGCCAGCAGCTTAGGTCGGAACAGTCAAGAGACCCAGTACTTC. This sequence encodes CASSLGRNSQETQYF.

The chain employs TRBV7-9 and TRBJ1-3; D gene unclear. Between the trimmed V and J ends, which lost 1 base and 4 bases, there was a span of 5 bases. The CDR3 extends over 13 amino acids. Per the germline V gene, CDR1 is SEHNR and CDR2 is FQNEAQ (reference sequence). CDR3 nucleotide sequence: TGTGCCAGCAGCTTAGGAATGGGAAACACCATATATTTT. It specifies CASSLGMGNTIYF. Together with reference TRBV7-9 and TRBJ1-3, the CDR3 gives the full variable domain: DTGVSQNPRHKITKRGQNVTFRCDPISEHNRLYWYRQTLGQGPEFLTYFQNEAQLEKSRLLSDRFSAERPKGSFSTLEIQRTEQGDSAMYLCASSLGMGNTIYFGEGSWLTVV.

J is TRBJ1-1 and V is TRBV19; D not resolved. CDR1 and CDR2 from the germline V gene are LNHDA and SQIVND (reference sequence). The V gene lost 7 bases and the J gene lost 1 base, with 19 bases spanning the gap. The CDR3 consists of 16 residues. The CDR3 region has the DNA TGTGCCAGTATCGACGCGAAGAGGGTAGAGAACACTGAAGCTTTCTTT. Translating it yields CASIDAKRVENTEAFF. The entire variable domain, with the rest obtained from reference TRBV19 and TRBJ1-1, is as follows: DGGITQSPKYLFRKEGQNVTLSCEQNLNHDAMYWYRQDPGQGLRLIYYSQIVNDFQKGDIAEGYSVSREKKESFPLTVTSAQKNPTAFYLCASIDAKRVENTEAFFGQGTRLTVV.

The chain joins TRBV19 to TRBJ2-5; TRBD2 matches at 9 bases. The CDR3 contains 15 residues. J lost 2 bases, V lost 3 bases, and 4 bases had no gene match. The germline gives CDR1 LNHDA, CDR2 SQIVND (reference sequence). CDR3 amino acids: CASSMLAGQQETQYF. CDR3 bases: TGTGCCAGTAGTATGCTAGCGGGACAGCAAGAGACCCAGTACTTC.

This clone was found a few times. The chain is built from TRBV5-1 and TRBJ1-1; unclear D gene. This CDR3 is 15 amino acids long. V was trimmed by 0 bases and J by 3 bases, leaving 12 bases between them. Per germline, CDR1 SGHRS and CDR2 YFSETQ. The CDR3 DNA is TGCGCCAGCAGCTTGGGGGTCTCAGGCTACACTGAAGCTTTCTTT. This encodes CASSLGVSGYTEAFF.

The chain carries TRBV28 and TRBJ2-1, with D possibly TRBD2 on 7 matching bases. The germline V and J ends were trimmed by 0 bases and 7 bases, with 13 bases remaining between them. This CDR3 comprises 15 residues. CDR1 is MDHEN and CDR2 is SYDVKM in the germline V gene. The DNA for the CDR3 is TGTGCCAGCAGTTTATGGGGGGCGGGAGTTAATGAGCAGTTCTTC. Its translation is CASSLWGAGVNEQFF.

The chain joins TRBV23-1 to TRBJ2-1, with D maybe TRBD2 (5 bases). TRBV23-1 is labeled an ORF, and its function is uncertain. V lost 7 bases and J 10 bases, leaving 23 bases between the germline ends. This CDR3 spans 15 amino acids. Here the CDR3 DNA reads TGCGCCAGCACCCCGGCTGGCGGGCCGGACGACGAGCAGTTCTTC. It encodes CASTPAGGPDDEQFF.